This TCR beta chain was identified during a study of T cells after yellow fever vaccination. The overall study: Preparing low-cell-number fractions relied on SMART-Seq v4 Ultra Low Input.

TCR cDNA was made by 5'RACE template switching, adding a universal primer site and UMIs. TCRdb reanalysed the 5' RACE reads using MiXCR and keeps one entry per CDR3 protein. In the table there are some 240,000 distinct CDR3 sequences, approximately 3.6% of which are singletons. Germline loops: CDR1 ENHRY, CDR2 SYGVKD. The V end lost 3 bases, the J end lost 5 bases, and 6 bases lay between the germline ends. The CDR3 is 12 amino acids. The study, taken as a whole, reports: Sorted repertoires could include abundant contaminating clonotypes from bulk cells. Most clones from primary vaccination resurfaced after the booster (approximately 97% CD4, less than 90% CD8).

This clonotype was picked up many times. Its matching antigen is unknown. The input for sequencing was PBMCs, taken 15 days after the yellow fever booster vaccination. This chain uses TRBV10-3 with TRBJ2-3, with D uncertain. The source is a man in his late teens or twenties who received the YFV17D yellow fever vaccine. CDR3 DNA: TGTGCCATCAGTGATCCATTAGATACGCAGTATTTT. It codes for CAISDPLDTQYF.